These 2 T cell receptor beta chains came from one sample sequenced in a study of CD8+ T cells in alopecia areata. The treatment was: oral pan-JAK inhibitor, 5-10 mg twice daily. TCR sequencing used cDNA made by reverse transcription of extracted RNA. Repertoires were generated with immunoSEQ multiplex PCR, while TCRdb's copy carries only in-frame clones and drops some. The data show 210,000 or so clones, more than 55% seen once. This material consisted of CD4+ T cells sorted from blood, taken at roughly week 45, from a patient treated with tofacitinib. These receptor sequences come from a human donor with alopecia areata.

The rearrangement uses TRBV18 and TRBJ1-4; no clear D gene. The CDR3 runs to 14 residues. The V gene lost 3 bases and the J gene lost 4 bases, with 9 bases spanning the gap. CDR1 KGHSH and CDR2 LQKENI come from the germline V gene. The CDR3 nucleotides read TGTGCCAGCTCACCGGCAAGTCTTAATGAAAAACTGTTTTTT. Its protein is CASSPASLNEKLFF.

The chain carries TRBV4-3 and TRBJ2-7; D is ambiguous. The germline V gene has CDR1 LGHNA and CDR2 YSLEER. Deletions cut 0 bases from V and 3 bases from J, with 12 bases between. The CDR3 length is 15 residues. CDR3 DNA: TGCGCCAGCAGCCAAGATCAAGGGTATGGCTACGAGCAGTACTTC. Translated: CASSQDQGYGYEQYF.